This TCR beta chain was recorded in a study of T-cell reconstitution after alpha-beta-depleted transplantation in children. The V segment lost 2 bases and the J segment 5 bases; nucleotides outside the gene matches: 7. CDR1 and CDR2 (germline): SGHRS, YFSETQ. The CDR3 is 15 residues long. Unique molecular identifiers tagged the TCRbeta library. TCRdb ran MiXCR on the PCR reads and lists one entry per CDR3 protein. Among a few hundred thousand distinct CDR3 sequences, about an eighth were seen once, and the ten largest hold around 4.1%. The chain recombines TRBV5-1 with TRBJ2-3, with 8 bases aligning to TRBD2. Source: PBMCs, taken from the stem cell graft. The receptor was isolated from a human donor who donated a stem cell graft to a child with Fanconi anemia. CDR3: CASSFLAGPLDTQYF. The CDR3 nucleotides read TGCGCCAGCAGCTTCTTAGCGGGACCTTTAGATACGCAGTATTTT.